The clone carrying this TCR beta chain was seen only a few times. Its specificity is unknown. CDR3 length equals 14 residues. Germline-derived CDR1 and CDR2 are SEHNR and FQNEAQ (reference sequence). Trimming shortened V by 3 bases and J by 0 bases, and 8 bases separated the two germline ends. It was via CD45RO/CCR7/CD25/CD127/CD95/CD27 that CD4+ naive, central memory, regulatory and stem cell-like memory cells were sorted. This entry belongs to a study of beta chain features in type 1 diabetes. Whole-study findings and limits: For Type 1 diabetes patients, all four CD4+ subsets carried TCRB CDR3s that were moderately but significantly shorter. High-TCR-expressing cells could be over-represented by cDNA sequencing.

Of the isolated RNA, all was reverse transcribed, and so the sequenced material was expressed TCRB transcripts. Only in-frame clones appear in the TCRdb table, and some are missing; sequencing was by immunoSEQ multiplex PCR. The sample consists of around 650,000 clones, roughly 12% of them appearing once. Sequencing was carried out using naive CD4+ T cells from blood. This receptor was obtained from a man aged 25 to 40 with type 1 diabetes. The rearrangement uses TRBV7-9 and TRBJ2-5; D might be TRBD1 (5 bases). CDR3 sequence (DNA): TGTGCCAGCAGCTTTCAGGGCTACCAAGAGACCCAGTACTTC. Translation gives CASSFQGYQETQYF.